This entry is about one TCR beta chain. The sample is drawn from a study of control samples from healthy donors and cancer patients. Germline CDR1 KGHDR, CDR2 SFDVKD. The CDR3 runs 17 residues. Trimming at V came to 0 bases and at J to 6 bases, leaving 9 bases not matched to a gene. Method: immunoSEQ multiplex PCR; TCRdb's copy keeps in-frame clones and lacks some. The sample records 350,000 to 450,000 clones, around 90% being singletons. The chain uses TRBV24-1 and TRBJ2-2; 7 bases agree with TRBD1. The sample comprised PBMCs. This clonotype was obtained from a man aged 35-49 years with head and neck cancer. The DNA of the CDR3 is TGTGCCACCAGTGATTTGGACAGGGCTCGGGGACCCGGGGAGCTGTTTTTT. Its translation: CATSDLDRARGPGELFF.